The entry that follows covers one T cell receptor beta chain sequence. Its antigen is unknown. Original handling: Junction-only sequences without quality scores were provided by ImmunoSEQ, so filtering was different. TCRdb keeps only in-frame clones here, not all; method: immunoSEQ multiplex PCR. From that table come the V and J calls and clone size; the DNA was used to work out D and trimming. The sample holds over a million clones, approximately 97% seen once. This sample was taken from a study of shared clonotypes between healthy human individuals. Regarding the study as a whole: Clonotype sharing among donors was thought likely to change with sequencing depth.

Nashville, Tennessee was home to all donors, each a Caucasian adult. The CDR3 is made up of 14 amino acids. Germline V gene lookup returns CDR1 SGHRS and CDR2 YFSETQ. Trimming left V 7 bases short and J 0 bases short, with 10 bases between. J is TRBJ1-4 and V is TRBV5-1; D perhaps matches TRBD1 (6 bases). The sequence was obtained from a man in his thirties or forties in good health. Material: naive CD4+ T cells sorted from blood. This sample's subset: CD45RA+ positively selected. CDR3 region: CASRRTATNEKLFF. The DNA of the CDR3 is TGCGCCAGCCGGAGGACAGCAACTAATGAAAAACTGTTTTTT.